The clone carrying this T cell receptor beta chain was seen just once. The record originates from a study of blood T cell repertoires in COVID-19. On the study more broadly: PBMCs, B-cell-depleted T cells, or T cells provided the cDNA or gDNA that made up the material.

Trimming stripped 5 bases from V and 2 bases from J, with 12 bases between. This CDR3 has 14 residues. Per the germline V gene, CDR1 is SGHNT and CDR2 is YENEEA. The method was immunoSEQ multiplex PCR; TCRdb's version includes in-frame clones alone and lacks a portion of them. The data show 150,000 to 200,000 clones, with 80% to 90% seen just once and about an eighth held by the top ten. Sequencing used peripheral blood. This chain joins TRBV11-3 and TRBJ1-2, with D unresolved. This TCR was recovered from a woman in her sixties or seventies with COVID-19, enrolled during active disease. The CDR3 sequence: CASSPRSGNYGYTF. The CDR3 bases are TGTGCCAGCAGCCCTAGATCCGGGAACTATGGCTACACCTTC.